This T cell receptor beta chain was sequenced during a study of cytomegalovirus exposure and HLA in healthy donors. The study, taken as a whole, reports: Immune exposure was documented only through CMV serostatus. Earlier results showed most TCR beta V segments being productive about 87% or about 30% of the time.

Primers included in the PCR were 60 Vbeta and 13 Jbeta primers. Data came from immunoSEQ multiplex PCR; TCRdb stores just in-frame clones and leaves some out. The sample yields 130,000 or so clones, approximately 74% seen once. A word on this clone: Its cognate antigen is unknown.

V shed 0 bases and J shed 6 bases, with 13 bases lying between them. CDR1 and CDR2 from the germline V gene are SGHRS and YFSETQ. The CDR3 is 15 amino acids. This receptor was taken from a man between 40 and 49 years old in good health and CMV-seropositive. V gene TRBV5-1 combines with J gene TRBJ1-5, with a possible D match to TRBD1 (6 bases). Sequenced material: PBMCs. Here the CDR3 DNA reads TGCGCCAGCAGCTTGGCAGGGGAGATTGGTCAGCCCCAGCATTTT. Encoded protein: CASSLAGEIGQPQHF.